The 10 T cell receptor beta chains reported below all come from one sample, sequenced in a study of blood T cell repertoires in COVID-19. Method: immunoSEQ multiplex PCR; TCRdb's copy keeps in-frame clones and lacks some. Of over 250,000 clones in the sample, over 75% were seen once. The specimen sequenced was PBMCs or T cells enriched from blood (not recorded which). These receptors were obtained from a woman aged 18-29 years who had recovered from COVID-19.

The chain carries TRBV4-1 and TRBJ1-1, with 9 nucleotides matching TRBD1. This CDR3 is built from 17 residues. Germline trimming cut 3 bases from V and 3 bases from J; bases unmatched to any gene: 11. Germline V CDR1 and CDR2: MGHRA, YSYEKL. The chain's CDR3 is CASSHNRGRGWDTEAFF. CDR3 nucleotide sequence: TGCGCCAGCAGCCACAACAGGGGGCGGGGATGGGACACTGAAGCTTTCTTT.

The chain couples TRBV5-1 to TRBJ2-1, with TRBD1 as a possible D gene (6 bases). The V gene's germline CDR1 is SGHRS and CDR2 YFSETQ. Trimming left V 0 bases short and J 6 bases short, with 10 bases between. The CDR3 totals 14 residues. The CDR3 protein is CASSLVRGGNEQFF. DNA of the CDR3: TGCGCCAGCAGCTTGGTCAGGGGTGGCAATGAGCAGTTCTTC.

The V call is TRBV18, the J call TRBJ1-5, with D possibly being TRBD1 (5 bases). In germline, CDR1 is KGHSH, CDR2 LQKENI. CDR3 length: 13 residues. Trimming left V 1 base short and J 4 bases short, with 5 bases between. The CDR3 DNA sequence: TGTGCCAGCTCACCACAGGGGAATCAGCCCCAGCATTTT. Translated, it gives CASSPQGNQPQHF.

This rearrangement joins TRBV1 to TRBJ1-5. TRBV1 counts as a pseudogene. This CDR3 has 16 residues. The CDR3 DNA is TGCACCAGCAGCCAAGTCACGGGGAGGGTTGTTCAGCCCCAGCATTTT. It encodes CTSSQVTGRVVQPQHF.

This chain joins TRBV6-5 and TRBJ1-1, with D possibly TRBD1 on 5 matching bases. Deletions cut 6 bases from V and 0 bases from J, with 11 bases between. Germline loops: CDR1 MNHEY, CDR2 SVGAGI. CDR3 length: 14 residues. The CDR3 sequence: CASSLDNVNTEAFF. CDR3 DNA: TGTGCCAGCAGCTTGGACAACGTGAACACTGAAGCTTTCTTT.

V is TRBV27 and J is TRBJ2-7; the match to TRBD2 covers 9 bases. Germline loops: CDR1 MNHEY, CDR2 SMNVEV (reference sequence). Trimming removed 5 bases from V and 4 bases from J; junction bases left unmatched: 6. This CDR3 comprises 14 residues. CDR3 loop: CASSPSLAGYEQYF. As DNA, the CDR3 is TGTGCCAGCAGTCCCTCTCTAGCGGGGTACGAGCAGTACTTC.

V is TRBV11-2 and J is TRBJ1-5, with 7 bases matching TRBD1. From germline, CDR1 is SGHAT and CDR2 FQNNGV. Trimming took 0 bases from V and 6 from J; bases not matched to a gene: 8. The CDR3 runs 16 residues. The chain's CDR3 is CASSLDWTGRGQPQHF. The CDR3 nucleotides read TGTGCCAGCAGCTTAGATTGGACAGGACGGGGTCAGCCCCAGCATTTT.

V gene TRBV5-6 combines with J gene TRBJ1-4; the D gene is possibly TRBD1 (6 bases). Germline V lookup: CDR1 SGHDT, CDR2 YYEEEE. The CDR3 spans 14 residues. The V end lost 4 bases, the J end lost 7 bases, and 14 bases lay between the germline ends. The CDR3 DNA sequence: TGTGCCAGCAGCCCCTCCCACAGGGCTGAAAAACTGTTTTTT. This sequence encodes CASSPSHRAEKLFF.

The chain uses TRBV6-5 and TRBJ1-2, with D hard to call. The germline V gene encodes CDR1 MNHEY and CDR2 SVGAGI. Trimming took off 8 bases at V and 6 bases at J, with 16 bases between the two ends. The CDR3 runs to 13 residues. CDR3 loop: CASPIRRTDGYTF. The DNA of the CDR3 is TGTGCCAGCCCTATTAGACGGACTGATGGCTACACCTTC.

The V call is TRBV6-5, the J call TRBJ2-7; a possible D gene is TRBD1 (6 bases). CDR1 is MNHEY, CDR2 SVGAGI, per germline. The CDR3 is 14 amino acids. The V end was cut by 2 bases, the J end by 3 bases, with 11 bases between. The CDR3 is CASSYTGSNYEQYF. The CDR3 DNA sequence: TGTGCCAGCAGTTACACAGGGTCGAACTACGAGCAGTACTTC.